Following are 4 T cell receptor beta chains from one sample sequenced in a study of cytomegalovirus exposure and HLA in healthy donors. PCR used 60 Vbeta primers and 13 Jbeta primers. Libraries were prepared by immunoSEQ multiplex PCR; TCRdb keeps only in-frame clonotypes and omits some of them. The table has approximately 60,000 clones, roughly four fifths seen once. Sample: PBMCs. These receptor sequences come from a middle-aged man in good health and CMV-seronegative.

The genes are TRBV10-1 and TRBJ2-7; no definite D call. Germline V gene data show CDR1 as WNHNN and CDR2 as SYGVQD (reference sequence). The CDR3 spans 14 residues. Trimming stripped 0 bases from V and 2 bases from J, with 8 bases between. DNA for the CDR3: TGCGCCAGCAGTGAGTCGGGCAGACCCTACGAGCAGTACTTC. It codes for CASSESGRPYEQYF.

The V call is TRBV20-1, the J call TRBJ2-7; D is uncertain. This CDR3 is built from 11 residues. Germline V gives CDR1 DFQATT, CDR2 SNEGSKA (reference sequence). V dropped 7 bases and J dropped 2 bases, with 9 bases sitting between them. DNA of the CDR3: TGCAGTGTAGCAAACCCCTACGAGCAGTACGTC. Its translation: CSVANPYEQYV.

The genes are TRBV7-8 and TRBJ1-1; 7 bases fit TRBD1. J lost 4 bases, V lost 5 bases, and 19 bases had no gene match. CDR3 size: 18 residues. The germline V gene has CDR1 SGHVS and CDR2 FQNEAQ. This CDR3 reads CASSPRQGLGGSGTEAFF. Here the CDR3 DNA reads TGTGCCAGCAGCCCCAGACAGGGTCTAGGAGGTTCGGGCACTGAAGCTTTCTTT. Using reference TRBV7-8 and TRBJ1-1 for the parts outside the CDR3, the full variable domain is GAGVSQSPRYKVAKRGQDVALRCDPISGHVSLFWYQQALGQGPEFLTYFQNEAQLDKSGLPSDRFFAERPEGSVSTLKIQRTQQEDSAVYLCASSPRQGLGGSGTEAFFGQGTRLTVV.

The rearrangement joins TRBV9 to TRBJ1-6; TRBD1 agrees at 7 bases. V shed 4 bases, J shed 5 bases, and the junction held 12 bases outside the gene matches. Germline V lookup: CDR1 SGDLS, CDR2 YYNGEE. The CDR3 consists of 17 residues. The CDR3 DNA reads TGTGCCAGCAGCAAGACCGGGACAGTGCTGAATAATTCACCCCTCCACTTT. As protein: CASSKTGTVLNNSPLHF.